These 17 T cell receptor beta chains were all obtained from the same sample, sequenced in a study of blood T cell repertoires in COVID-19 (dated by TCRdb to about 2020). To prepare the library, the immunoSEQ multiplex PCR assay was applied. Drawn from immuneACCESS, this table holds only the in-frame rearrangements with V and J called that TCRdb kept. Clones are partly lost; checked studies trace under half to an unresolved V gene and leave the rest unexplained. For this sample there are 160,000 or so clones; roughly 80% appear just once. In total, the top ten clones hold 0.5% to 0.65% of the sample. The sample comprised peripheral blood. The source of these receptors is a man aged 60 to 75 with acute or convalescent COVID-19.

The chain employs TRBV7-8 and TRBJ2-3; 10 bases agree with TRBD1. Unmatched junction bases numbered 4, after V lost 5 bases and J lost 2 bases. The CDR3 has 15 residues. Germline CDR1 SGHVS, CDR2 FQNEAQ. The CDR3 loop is CASSRDRGLTDTQYF. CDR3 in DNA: TGTGCCAGCAGCCGGGACAGGGGCCTCACAGATACGCAGTATTTT.

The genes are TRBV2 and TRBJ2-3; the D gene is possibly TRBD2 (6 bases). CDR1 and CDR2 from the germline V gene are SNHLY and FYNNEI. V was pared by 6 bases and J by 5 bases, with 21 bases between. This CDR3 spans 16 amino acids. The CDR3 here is CASRSDYLGGVDTQYF. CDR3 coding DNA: TGTGCCAGCAGATCGGACTACCTGGGTGGGGTAGATACGCAGTATTTT.

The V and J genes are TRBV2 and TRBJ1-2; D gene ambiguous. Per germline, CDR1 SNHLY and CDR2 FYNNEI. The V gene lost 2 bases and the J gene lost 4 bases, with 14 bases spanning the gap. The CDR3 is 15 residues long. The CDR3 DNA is TGTGCCAGCAGTGAAAGCGGGGTGCTGGTCTATGGCTACACCTTC. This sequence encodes CASSESGVLVYGYTF.

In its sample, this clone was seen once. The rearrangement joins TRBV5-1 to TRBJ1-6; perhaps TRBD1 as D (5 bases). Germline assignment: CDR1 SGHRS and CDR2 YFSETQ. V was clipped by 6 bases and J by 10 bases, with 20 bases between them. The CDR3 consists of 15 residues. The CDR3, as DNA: TGCGCCAGCACCCGGGGGGACGGCGTGGGATCACCCCTCCACTTT. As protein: CASTRGDGVGSPLHF.

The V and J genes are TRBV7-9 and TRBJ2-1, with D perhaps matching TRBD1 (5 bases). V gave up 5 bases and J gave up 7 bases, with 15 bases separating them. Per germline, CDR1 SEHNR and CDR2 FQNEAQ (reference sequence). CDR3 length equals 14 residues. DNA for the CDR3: TGTGCCAGCAGCCCACCAGGGCTGGGGAATGAGCAGTTCTTC. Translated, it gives CASSPPGLGNEQFF.

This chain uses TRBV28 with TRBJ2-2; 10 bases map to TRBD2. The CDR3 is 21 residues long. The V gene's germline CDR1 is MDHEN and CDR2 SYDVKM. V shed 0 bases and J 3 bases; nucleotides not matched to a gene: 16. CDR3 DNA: TGTGCCAGCAGTTTATGGGGTCTCGGAGCTAGCGGGAGCGGAGACACCGGGGAGCTGTTTTTT. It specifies CASSLWGLGASGSGDTGELFF.

In DNA, the CDR3 is TGTGCCAGCAGCCAAGATAACGAGAGGGCCATGAGGGCTAAACCAGGCGATGAGCAGTTCTTC. Protein sequence: CASSQDNERAMRAKPGDEQFF. The chain joins TRBV3-1 (or the pseudogene TRBV3-2) to TRBJ2-1; possibly TRBD2 for D (5 bases). This CDR3 has 21 amino acids. The germline V gene has CDR1 LGHDT and CDR2 YNNKEL (reference sequence). V was cut by 0 bases and J by 8 bases, with 32 bases left in between.

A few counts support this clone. The CDR3: CASSVAGATSGELFF. In DNA, the CDR3 is TGTGCCAGCAGTGTTGCGGGAGCTACATCCGGGGAGCTGTTTTTT. V and J are TRBV2 and TRBJ2-2, with 7 bases lining up with TRBD2. With V trimmed by 4 bases and J by 6 bases, 8 bases remained unmatched. The CDR3 has 15 residues. The V gene's germline CDR1 is SNHLY and CDR2 FYNNEI. The full variable domain, in which reference TRBV2 and TRBJ2-2 provide the parts outside the CDR3, is EPEVTQTPSHQVTQMGQEVILRCVPISNHLYFYWYRQILGQKVEFLVSFYNNEISEKSEIFDDQFSVERPDGSNFTLKIRSTKLEDSAMYFCASSVAGATSGELFFGEGSRLTVL.

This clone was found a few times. Here the CDR3 reads CASSPGGTGNYEQYF. Here the CDR3 DNA reads TGTGCCAGTAGTCCCGGGGGGACAGGGAATTACGAGCAGTACTTC. The J gene is TRBJ2-7, the V gene TRBV19; 9 nucleotides line up with TRBD1. Germline V lookup: CDR1 LNHDA, CDR2 SQIVND (reference sequence). After removal of 5 bases from V and 4 bases from J, the junction contained 9 bases not matched to a gene. The length of the CDR3 is 15 residues.

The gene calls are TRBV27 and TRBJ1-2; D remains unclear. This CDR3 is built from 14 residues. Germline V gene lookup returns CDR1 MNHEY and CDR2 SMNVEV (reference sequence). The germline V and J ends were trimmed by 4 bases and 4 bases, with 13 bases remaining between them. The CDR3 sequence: CASSSLFSGYGYTF. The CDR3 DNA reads TGTGCCAGCAGTTCGCTATTTTCGGGCTATGGCTACACCTTC.

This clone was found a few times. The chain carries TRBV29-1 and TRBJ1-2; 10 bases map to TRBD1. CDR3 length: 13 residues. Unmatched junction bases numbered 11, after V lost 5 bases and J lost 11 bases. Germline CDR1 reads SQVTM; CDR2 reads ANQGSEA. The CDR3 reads CSVPPDRGLGYTF. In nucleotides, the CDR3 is TGCAGCGTTCCACCCGACAGGGGGCTCGGATACACCTTC.

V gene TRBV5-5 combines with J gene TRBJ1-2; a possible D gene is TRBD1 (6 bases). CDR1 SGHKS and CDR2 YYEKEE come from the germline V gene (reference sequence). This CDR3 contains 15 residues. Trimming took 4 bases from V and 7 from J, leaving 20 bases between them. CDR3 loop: CASSPGGWGRVGYTF. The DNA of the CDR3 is TGTGCCAGCAGCCCGGGAGGGTGGGGGCGAGTTGGCTACACCTTC.

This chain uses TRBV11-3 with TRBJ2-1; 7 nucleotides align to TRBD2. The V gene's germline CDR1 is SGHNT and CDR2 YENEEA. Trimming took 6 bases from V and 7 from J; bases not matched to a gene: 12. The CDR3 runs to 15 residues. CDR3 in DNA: TGTGCCAGCAGTCAACCTGGAGCCGGGAGGAATGAGCAGTTCTTC. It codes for CASSQPGAGRNEQFF.

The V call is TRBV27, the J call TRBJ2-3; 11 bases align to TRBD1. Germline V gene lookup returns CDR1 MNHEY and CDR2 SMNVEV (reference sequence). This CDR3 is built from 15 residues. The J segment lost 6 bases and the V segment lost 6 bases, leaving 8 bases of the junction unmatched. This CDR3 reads CASRNLGTGGDTQYF. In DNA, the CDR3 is TGTGCCAGCAGGAACCTCGGGACAGGGGGTGATACGCAGTATTTT.

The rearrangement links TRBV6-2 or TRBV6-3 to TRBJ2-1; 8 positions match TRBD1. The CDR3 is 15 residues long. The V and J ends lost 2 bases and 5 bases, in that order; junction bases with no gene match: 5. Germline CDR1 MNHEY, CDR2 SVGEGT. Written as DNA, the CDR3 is TGTGCCAGCAGTTACCCGGGACAGGTAAACAATGAGCAGTTCTTC. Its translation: CASSYPGQVNNEQFF.

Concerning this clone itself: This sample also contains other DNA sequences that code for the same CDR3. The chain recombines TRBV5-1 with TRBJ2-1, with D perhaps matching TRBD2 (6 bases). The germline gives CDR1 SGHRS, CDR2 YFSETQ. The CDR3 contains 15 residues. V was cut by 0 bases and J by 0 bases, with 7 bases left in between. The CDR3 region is CASSLDSGSYNEQFF. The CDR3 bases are TGCGCCAGCAGCTTGGATAGCGGCTCCTACAATGAGCAGTTCTTC.

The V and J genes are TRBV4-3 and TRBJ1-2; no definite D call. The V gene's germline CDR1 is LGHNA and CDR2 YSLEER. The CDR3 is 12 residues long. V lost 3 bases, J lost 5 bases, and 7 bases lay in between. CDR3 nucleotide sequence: TGCGCCAGCAGCCATGGCGGATATGGCTACACCTTC. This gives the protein CASSHGGYGYTF.